The next 15 T cell receptor beta chains were all read from a single sample in a study of T cell responses to AZD1222 COVID-19 vaccine. Generated by immunoSEQ multiplex PCR, the TCRdb table keeps only in-frame clones and is missing some. The table shows over 110,000 clones, with approximately 90% occurring only once. Sequencing used peripheral blood, obtained on day 0 of AZD1222 vaccination. All receptors derive from an adult in good health.

The CDR3 DNA follows: TGTGCCAGTAGTTTCACCGGGACGGGGGGACCGGATCAGCCCCAGCATTTT. As protein: CASSFTGTGGPDQPQHF. The V gene is TRBV19, the J gene TRBJ1-5, with D possibly matching TRBD1 (5 bases). CDR1 LNHDA and CDR2 SQIVND come from the germline V gene (reference sequence). V lost 5 bases to trimming and J lost 5 bases, with 22 bases between them. CDR3 length: 17 residues.

The gene calls are TRBV30 and TRBJ1-4, with 8 bases lining up with TRBD1. CDR3 length: 15 residues. Germline CDR1 GTSNPN, CDR2 SVGIG (reference sequence). V lost 3 bases, J lost 3 bases, and 6 bases stayed unmatched. For the CDR3, the DNA is TGTGCCTGGAGGGCGCAGGGGGCGGCTAATGAAAAACTGTTTTTT. It specifies CAWRAQGAANEKLFF.

This chain links TRBV13 with TRBJ2-3, with TRBD2 as a possible D gene (6 bases). With 2 bases removed from V and 2 bases from J, the gap between germline ends came to 8 bases. The CDR3 covers 14 residues. Germline CDR1 and CDR2: PRHDT and FYEKMQ (reference sequence). This CDR3 reads CASSLRDFTDTQYF. In nucleotides, the CDR3 is TGTGCCAGCAGCTTAAGGGACTTCACAGATACGCAGTATTTT.

Many counts were recorded for this clone. The rearrangement uses TRBV2 and TRBJ1-6; D is unresolved. Germline V lookup: CDR1 SNHLY, CDR2 FYNNEI. Trimming removed 7 bases at V and 10 bases at J, with 14 bases between. The CDR3 covers 13 residues. The CDR3 loop reads CASKPGGGSPLHF. The CDR3, as DNA: TGTGCCAGCAAACCGGGAGGAGGATCACCCCTCCACTTT.

The CDR3 DNA reads as TGCGCCAGTGGGAATTCCTACGAGCAGTACTTC. It codes for CASGNSYEQYF. The V and J genes are TRBV5-1 and TRBJ2-7, with no clear D. This CDR3 contains 11 residues. Germline V gives CDR1 SGHRS, CDR2 YFSETQ. V shed 8 bases and J shed 1 base, with 7 bases lying between them.

CDR3 sequence reads: CASSFNRVNYGYTF. CDR3 nucleotide sequence: TGCGCCAGCAGCTTTAATAGGGTCAACTATGGCTACACCTTC. The chain is built from TRBV5-1 and TRBJ1-2; D gene uncertain. Germline lookup yields CDR1 SGHRS and CDR2 YFSETQ. CDR3 size: 14 residues. Trimming removed 2 bases from V and 2 bases from J, with 10 bases in between.

This chain links TRBV3-1 (or the pseudogene TRBV3-2) with TRBJ1-1, with no clear D. Germline V gives CDR1 LGHDT, CDR2 YNNKEL (reference sequence). V lost 3 bases to trimming and J lost 0 bases, with 8 bases between them. CDR3 length equals 14 residues. Written as DNA, the CDR3 is TGTGCCAGCAGCCACAACTTTATGAACACTGAAGCTTTCTTT. Translation gives CASSHNFMNTEAFF.

The chain recombines TRBV5-6 with TRBJ1-2; 7 bases fit TRBD1. Germline loops: CDR1 SGHDT, CDR2 YYEEEE. This CDR3 comprises 18 residues. After removal of 4 bases from V and 0 bases from J, the junction contained 15 bases not matched to a gene. The chain's CDR3 is CASSRLGQDTLTNYGYTF. The CDR3 region has the DNA TGTGCCAGCAGCCGCCTTGGACAGGACACTCTTACTAACTATGGCTACACCTTC.

The chain employs TRBV30 and TRBJ1-3; possibly TRBD1 for D (6 bases). CDR3 length: 16 amino acids. Trimming cost V 4 bases and J 0 bases, with 16 bases left between them. Per the germline V gene, CDR1 is GTSNPN and CDR2 is SVGIG (reference sequence). This chain's CDR3 is CAWTPGHRNSGNTIYF. CDR3 coding DNA: TGTGCCTGGACGCCGGGACACAGAAACTCTGGAAACACCATATATTTT.

The chain is built from TRBV11-2 and TRBJ2-3; 13 bases map to TRBD2. From germline, CDR1 is SGHAT and CDR2 FQNNGV. V trimming: 5 bases; J trimming: 6 bases; junction bases outside the gene matches: 8. The CDR3 sequence is 16 residues long. CDR3 nucleotides: TGTGCCAGCAGCCCAGGACTAGCGGGAGTTTGGGATACGCAGTATTTT. Its protein product is CASSPGLAGVWDTQYF.

This chain links TRBV12-3 or TRBV12-4 with TRBJ1-2; D possibly corresponds to TRBD1 (5 bases). Trimming took off 8 bases at V and 4 bases at J, with 14 bases between the two ends. CDR3 length: 13 amino acids. The CDR3 loop reads CASGTQGFYGYTF. Here the CDR3 DNA reads TGTGCCAGCGGGACTCAGGGCTTCTATGGCTACACCTTC.

This clone occurred once. The V call is TRBV5-1, the J call TRBJ1-4; 9 nucleotides agree with TRBD1. This CDR3 region has 15 residues. J lost 2 bases, V lost 4 bases, and 3 bases had no gene match. The germline gives CDR1 SGHRS, CDR2 YFSETQ. CDR3 DNA sequence: TGCGCCAGCAGCATCGGACAGGGGACTAATGAAAAACTGTTTTTT. Protein sequence: CASSIGQGTNEKLFF. Combining the CDR3 with reference TRBV5-1 and TRBJ1-4 gives the whole variable domain KAGVTQTPRYLIKTRGQQVTLSCSPISGHRSVSWYQQTPGQGLQFLFEYFSETQRNKGNFPGRFSGRQFSNSRSEMNVSTLELGDSALYLCASSIGQGTNEKLFFGSGTQLSVL.

This clone occurred many times. The rearrangement joins TRBV7-9 to TRBJ1-6, with D maybe TRBD1 (5 bases). V gave up 1 base and J gave up 3 bases, with 10 bases separating them. The CDR3 sequence is 16 residues long. The germline CDR1 and CDR2 sequences are SEHNR and FQNEAQ (reference sequence). The CDR3 loop is CASSLGSGFYNSPLHF. The CDR3 DNA reads TGTGCCAGCAGCTTAGGATCAGGGTTCTATAATTCACCCCTCCACTTT. The entire variable domain, with the rest obtained from reference TRBV7-9 and TRBJ1-6, is as follows: DTGVSQNPRHKITKRGQNVTFRCDPISEHNRLYWYRQTLGQGPEFLTYFQNEAQLEKSRLLSDRFSAERPKGSFSTLEIQRTEQGDSAMYLCASSLGSGFYNSPLHFGNGTRLTVT.

This chain uses TRBV6-6 with TRBJ1-2; TRBD1 might be the D (5 bases). The V end was cut by 6 bases, the J end by 6 bases, with 14 bases between. The germline gives CDR1 MNHNY, CDR2 SVGAGI (reference sequence). The CDR3 runs to 13 residues. CDR3 residues: CASSSLGEDGYTF. CDR3 in DNA: TGTGCCAGCAGCTCACTAGGGGAAGATGGCTACACCTTC.

V usage is TRBV5-1 and J usage is TRBJ2-7; 9 positions match TRBD1. Germline lookup yields CDR1 SGHRS and CDR2 YFSETQ. V lost 4 bases and J lost 3; bases outside the gene matches: 8. CDR3 length: 15 amino acids. Here the CDR3 DNA reads TGCGCCAGCAGCGGCGGGACAGGGAGCGTCTACGAGCAGTACTTC. Encoded protein: CASSGGTGSVYEQYF.